This TCR beta chain derives from a study of blood T cell repertoires in COVID-19. The wider study: From the United States, Italy and Spain came samples of acute and convalescent COVID-19.

In terms of age and location, participants ranged from roughly 18 to 95 years and lived in roughly 22 US areas. Recovered status in Cohort 3 required two negative PCRs, clearance, or symptom resolution. The CDR3 is made up of 15 amino acids. From germline, CDR1 is SGDLS and CDR2 YYNGEE. V lost 2 bases, J lost 8 bases, and 14 bases lay in between. The data were produced by immunoSEQ multiplex PCR, yet TCRdb's version contains in-frame clones alone and is incomplete. This table holds approximately 230,000 clones, 80% to 90% found once. The TCR originated in a man aged 40-55 years who had recovered from COVID-19. Sequencing input: PBMCs or T cells enriched from blood (not recorded which). This chain uses TRBV9 with TRBJ1-6, with D tentatively TRBD1 (5 bases). The CDR3 DNA sequence: TGTGCCAGCAGCGTTTCCAGGGCTGGGGATTCACCCCTCCACTTT. It codes for CASSVSRAGDSPLHF. Complete variable domain (other parts from reference TRBV9 and TRBJ1-6): DSGVTQTPKHLITATGQRVTLRCSPRSGDLSVYWYQQSLDQGLQFLIQYYNGEERAKGNILERFSAQQFPDLHSELNLSSLELGDSALYFCASSVSRAGDSPLHFGNGTRLTVT.